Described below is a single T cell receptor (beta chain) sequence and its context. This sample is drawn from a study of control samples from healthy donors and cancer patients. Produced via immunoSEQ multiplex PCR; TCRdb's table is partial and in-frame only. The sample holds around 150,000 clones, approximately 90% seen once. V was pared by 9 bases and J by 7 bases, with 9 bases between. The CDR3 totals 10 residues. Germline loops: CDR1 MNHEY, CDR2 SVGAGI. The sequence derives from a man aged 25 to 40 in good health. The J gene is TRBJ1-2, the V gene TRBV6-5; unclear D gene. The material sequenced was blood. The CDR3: CASLSGGYTF. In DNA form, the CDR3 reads TGTGCCAGTTTGTCGGGTGGCTACACCTTC.